This T cell receptor beta chain was identified in a study of blood T cell repertoires in COVID-19. As originally analysed: Cell counts per sample came from amplifying reference gene primers. Data came from immunoSEQ multiplex PCR; TCRdb stores just in-frame clones and leaves some out. V and J calls and clone size follow that table, whereas D and trimming were derived from the DNA. Of 130,000 to 150,000 clones in the sample, roughly 86% were seen once. CDR3 length: 15 amino acids. Per the germline V gene, CDR1 is MDHEN and CDR2 is SYDVKM. V was pared by 2 bases and J by 2 bases, with 5 bases of the junction left unmatched.

Sequencing was done on a sample of peripheral blood. The chain uses TRBV28 and TRBJ1-2; TRBD1 matches 7 bases. The source of this sequence is a human donor in a cohort sampled during active COVID-19. The CDR3 region has the DNA TGTGCCAGCAGTTTAAGGGGGCGAGGAAACTATGGCTACACCTTC. The encoded protein is CASSLRGRGNYGYTF.